What follows are 11 T cell receptor beta chains derived from one specimen sequenced in a study of early stage breast cancer tumors. Clones were read by immunoSEQ multiplex PCR, and TCRdb kept only the in-frame ones, dropping some. Found here are some 48,000 clones, about 80% of them singletons; the top ten hold approximately 1.5%. The sample was blood. Receptors were obtained from a person aged 45 to 59 with breast cancer.

This chain links TRBV11-2 with TRBJ2-2; 10 bases fit TRBD1. The CDR3 loop spans 16 amino acids. CDR1 and CDR2 from the germline V gene are SGHAT and FQNNGV. The ends lost 5 bases at V and 1 base at J; junction bases unmatched: 4. The CDR3 nucleotides are TGTGCCAGCAGCAACCGGGACAGGGGGAACACCGGGGAGCTGTTTTTT. Protein sequence: CASSNRDRGNTGELFF.

In this sample, this clone turned up once. In nucleotides, the CDR3 is TGTGCCAGCAGTTATCAGGGGAGCACCTACAATGAGCAGTTCTTC. Translation: CASSYQGSTYNEQFF. This rearrangement joins TRBV6-5 to TRBJ2-1; tentatively, D is TRBD1 (6 bases). The CDR3 contains 15 residues. With 3 bases removed from V and 2 bases from J, the gap between germline ends came to 11 bases. The germline V gene has CDR1 MNHEY and CDR2 SVGAGI.

The sample holds one count of this clone. The rearrangement uses TRBV2 and TRBJ2-1, with TRBD2 matching over 9 bases. Germline V gene sequence: CDR1 SNHLY, CDR2 FYNNEI. This CDR3 has 16 amino acids. The ends lost 4 bases at V and 1 base at J; junction bases unmatched: 5. The CDR3 nucleotides read TGTGCCAGCAGTGGCCTGGCGGGAGGGTCCTACAATGAGCAGTTCTTC. This gives the protein CASSGLAGGSYNEQFF.

V and J are TRBV7-3 and TRBJ2-1, with 11 bases aligning to TRBD2. J gave up 10 bases and V 5 bases, and 10 bases lay outside the gene matches. This CDR3 is 15 amino acids long. The germline CDR1 and CDR2 sequences are SGHTA and FQGTGA. The CDR3 DNA is TGTGCCAGCAGCCCCTTTCTGGGACTAGCGGACGAGCAGTTCTTC. This sequence encodes CASSPFLGLADEQFF. Filled out from reference TRBV7-3 and TRBJ2-1, the complete variable domain reads GAGVSQTPSNKVTEKGKYVELRCDPISGHTALYWYRQSLGQGPEFLIYFQGTGAADDSGLPNDRFFAVRPEGSVSTLKIQRTERGDSAVYLCASSPFLGLADEQFFGPGTRLTVL.

This rearrangement joins TRBV18 to TRBJ1-1; D is unresolved. Trimming shortened V by 0 bases and J by 6 bases, and 17 bases separated the two germline ends. This CDR3 spans 16 amino acids. Germline V lookup: CDR1 KGHSH, CDR2 LQKENI. CDR3 bases: TGTGCCAGCTCACCACCTTCCCGGGCACAAGCATCTGAAGCTTTCTTT. As protein: CASSPPSRAQASEAFF.

This clone was recorded only once. The V call is TRBV6-5, the J call TRBJ1-1, with a possible D match to TRBD1 (5 bases). Germline V lookup: CDR1 MNHEY, CDR2 SVGAGI. V lost 3 bases, J lost 1 base, and 9 bases lay in between. CDR3 length: 14 amino acids. CDR3 nucleotides: TGTGCCAGCAGTTATCTGGGACGGAACACTGAAGCTTTCTTT. Its translation is CASSYLGRNTEAFF.

This clone was counted once. This rearrangement joins TRBV5-8 to TRBJ1-2; the match to TRBD1 covers 7 bases. This CDR3 has 13 amino acids. Germline loops: CDR1 SGHTS, CDR2 YDEGEE. J gave up 6 bases and V 0 bases, and 2 bases lay outside the gene matches. In DNA, the CDR3 is TGTGCCAGCAGCTTGGACAGGGGCGATGGCTACACCTTC. This sequence encodes CASSLDRGDGYTF.

As regards this clone: At one boundary the junction diverges from the germline segment, which might be a read error. This rearrangement joins TRBV11-2 to TRBJ2-5, with D perhaps matching TRBD1 or TRBD2 (5 bases each). The CDR3 has 14 residues. Germline loops: CDR1 SGHAT, CDR2 FQNNGV. The CDR3 reads CTSSLGTIQETQYF. CDR3 in DNA: TGTACCAGCAGCCTAGGGACGATACAAGAGACCCAGTACTTC.

Turning to this clone: The junction shows a germline mismatch at one end, possibly a read error. The gene calls are TRBV28 and TRBJ1-2; no clear D. This CDR3 has 12 amino acids. Per germline, CDR1 MDHEN and CDR2 SYDVKM. CDR3 protein: CASSSLSYGCTF. The CDR3, as DNA: TGTGCCAGCAGTTCCCTTTCCTATGGCTGCACCTTC.

The chain couples TRBV7-9 to TRBJ2-5, with no clear D. This CDR3 contains 13 residues. The germline V gene encodes CDR1 SEHNR and CDR2 FQNEAQ (reference sequence). The V gene lost 4 bases and the J gene lost 3 bases, with 9 bases spanning the gap. CDR3 coding DNA: TGTGCCAGCAGCTCGGGCGCAAAAGAGACCCAGTACTTC. Its protein is CASSSGAKETQYF.

This sequence joins TRBV6-5 and TRBJ2-2; D is uncertain. The CDR3 has 13 amino acids. Germline CDR1 reads MNHEY; CDR2 reads SVGAGI. Trimming removed 2 bases at V and 6 bases at J, with 7 bases between. The CDR3 coding sequence is TGTGCCAGCAGTTACGTCTATCCCGGGGAGCTGTTTTTT. This encodes CASSYVYPGELFF.